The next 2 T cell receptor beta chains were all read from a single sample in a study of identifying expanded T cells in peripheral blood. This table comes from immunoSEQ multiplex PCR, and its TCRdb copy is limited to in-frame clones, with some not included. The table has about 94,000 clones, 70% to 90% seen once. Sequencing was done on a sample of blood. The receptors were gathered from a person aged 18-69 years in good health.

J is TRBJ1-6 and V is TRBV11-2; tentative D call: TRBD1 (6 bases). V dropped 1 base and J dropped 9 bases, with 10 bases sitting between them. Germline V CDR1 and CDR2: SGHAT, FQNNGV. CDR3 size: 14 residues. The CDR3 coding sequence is TGTGCCAGCAGCTTAGCAACAGGGTCTTCACCCCTCCACTTT. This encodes CASSLATGSSPLHF.

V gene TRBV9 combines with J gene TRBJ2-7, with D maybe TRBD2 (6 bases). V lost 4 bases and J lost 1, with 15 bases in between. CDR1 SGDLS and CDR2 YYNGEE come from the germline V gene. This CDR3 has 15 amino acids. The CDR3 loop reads CASSSSGRRSYEQYF. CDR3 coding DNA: TGTGCCAGCAGCTCCAGTGGGAGGCGGTCCTACGAGCAGTACTTC. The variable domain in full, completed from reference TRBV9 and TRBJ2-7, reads DSGVTQTPKHLITATGQRVTLRCSPRSGDLSVYWYQQSLDQGLQFLIQYYNGEERAKGNILERFSAQQFPDLHSELNLSSLELGDSALYFCASSSSGRRSYEQYFGPGTRLTVT.